Included here is one T cell receptor (beta chain) sequence, with context. Its antigen is not identified. The data belong to a study of cytomegalovirus exposure and HLA in healthy donors. Every donor was a healthy person donating bone marrow. The study's findings and limits: Previously analyzed data showed that most TCR beta V segments were productive at a frequency of about 90% or about 30%.

The CDR3 extends over 15 amino acids. Trimming cost V 4 bases and J 2 bases, with 15 bases left between them. Germline V gene lookup returns CDR1 SGHTA and CDR2 FQGNSA. In the PCR, 60 Vbeta and 13 Jbeta primers were used. As originally analysed: Roughly 11 million of the roughly 77 million unique TCR beta chains counted in a later analysis were shared. Profiled with immunoSEQ multiplex PCR; TCRdb holds only in-frame clones, not every one. Clone size and the V and J calls come from that table; the DNA yielded D and trimming. The repertoire holds 90,000 to 150,000 clones, 70% to 80% seen once, with more than 9% in the top ten.

V and J are TRBV7-2 and TRBJ2-7, with D possibly being TRBD2 (6 bases). Sequencing was done on a sample of PBMCs. This sequence originates from a woman between 45 and 60 years old in good health and CMV-seropositive. The CDR3 DNA reads as TGTGCCAGCAGCTCCAGGAGGGCCGCGGCCTACGAGCAGTACTTC. Translating gives CASSSRRAAAYEQYF.